The 11 T cell receptor beta chains given below trace back to one sample, sequenced in a study of esophageal squamous cell carcinoma under preoperative chemotherapy. TCRdb redid the calling of the PCR reads with MiXCR, one entry per CDR3 protein. This sample has roughly 12,000 distinct CDR3 sequences, with approximately 51% found just once. Time point noted: before preoperative PTX-NDP chemotherapy. The sample was collected from a patient given preoperative chemotherapy. The receptor source for this set is a human donor with esophageal squamous cell carcinoma. The donor label of this sample is uncertain.

Notes on this clonotype: Possible read error: a much larger clone is one base away. The DNA of the CDR3 is TGTGCCAGCAGTTACGGAGACAGGGGGCAGTACTTC. It yields the protein CASSYGDRGQYF. The chain is built from TRBV6-5 and TRBJ2-5; 9 nucleotides line up with TRBD1. The CDR3 runs 12 residues. The V gene end was trimmed by 2 bases and the J gene end by 11 bases; junction bases not matched to a gene: 3. Germline V gives CDR1 MNHEY, CDR2 SVGAGI.

The chain links TRBV6-1 to TRBJ2-4; D is possibly TRBD1 (5 bases). Germline assignment: CDR1 MNHNS and CDR2 SASEGT. The CDR3 runs 15 residues. Between the trimmed V and J ends, which lost 5 bases and 8 bases, there was a span of 19 bases. The CDR3 nucleotides are TGTGCCAGCAGTCGCAAGGACACGACTGCCGACATTCAGTACTTC. Amino acid sequence: CASSRKDTTADIQYF.

The chain couples TRBV6-4 to TRBJ2-3; a weak D match, TRBD1 (7 bases). Matching the DNA end better, TRBJ2-7 makes the J call doubtful. CDR1 is MRHNA, CDR2 SNTAGT, per germline. The length of the CDR3 is 16 residues. The CDR3 coding sequence is TGTGCCAGCAGGGGCAGGGGGGCGGGTACCCCAGATACGCAGTACTTC. It translates to CASRGRGAGTPDTQYF.

With respect to this clonotype: Mismatch with germline at one junction end may stem from a read error. The J gene is TRBJ2-3, the V gene TRBV6-1; tentatively, D is TRBD1 (5 bases). CDR3 length equals 16 residues. CDR1 MNHNS and CDR2 SASEGT come from the germline V gene. In nucleotides, the CDR3 is TGTGCCAGCCGCGAATTGGGGCTGAGCTACAAAAACACTCAGTACTTT. Its translation is CASRELGLSYKNTQYF.

A few counts support this clonotype. The chain couples TRBV19 to TRBJ2-5; TRBD1 is a possible D gene (6 bases). The CDR3 length is 16 residues. V lost 1 base to trimming and J lost 0 bases, with 12 bases between them. Per the germline V gene, CDR1 is LNHDA and CDR2 is SQIVND (reference sequence). The CDR3 spells CASSIGPGQHQETQYF. The CDR3 nucleotides are TGTGCCAGTAGTATAGGTCCGGGACAACACCAAGAGACCCAGTACTTC.

For this clonotype: The junction shows a germline mismatch at one end, possibly a read error. The CDR3 nucleotides are TGTGCCAGCAGCGAATTGGGGCTGAGCGACAAAGATATTCAGTACTTT. Protein product: CASSELGLSDKDIQYF. This chain uses TRBV6-1 with TRBJ2-3; possibly TRBD1 for D (5 bases). This CDR3 contains 16 residues. CDR1 and CDR2 (germline): MNHNS, SASEGT.

This clonotype was seen a few times. This sequence joins TRBV12-3 or TRBV12-4 and TRBJ2-7; 7 nucleotides match TRBD2. The ends lost 3 bases at V and 3 bases at J; junction bases unmatched: 5. The CDR3 covers 14 residues. CDR3 in amino acids: CASSFGREIYEQYF. The CDR3 bases are TGTGCCAGCAGTTTCGGGCGGGAGATCTACGAGCAGTACTTC.

This chain links TRBV6-5 with TRBJ1-1; 7 bases map to TRBD1. V was pared by 3 bases and J by 4 bases, with 8 bases of the junction left unmatched. This CDR3 contains 15 residues. CDR1 and CDR2 from the germline V gene are MNHEY and SVGAGI. The CDR3 loop reads CASSYFRQGGTEAFF. As DNA, the CDR3 is TGTGCCAGCAGTTATTTCCGACAGGGAGGCACTGAAGCTTTCTTT.

As for this clonotype: Sequence at one end of the junction differs from germline and may be a read error. The gene calls are TRBV6-1 and TRBJ2-2; D assignment may be TRBD1 or TRBD2 (5 bases each). Per germline, CDR1 MNHNS and CDR2 SASEGT. The CDR3 totals 15 residues. The CDR3 here is CASSQGGGKTGELFF. The DNA for the CDR3 is TGTGCCAGCAGTCAGGGCGGTGGGAAAACCGGGGAGCTGTTCTTT.

This clonotype has ten or more counts. This chain connects TRBV6-1 to TRBJ2-1, with a weak D call TRBD2 (5 bases). Trimming removed 5 bases from V and 5 bases from J, with 22 bases in between. Germline V lookup: CDR1 MNHNS, CDR2 SASEGT. The CDR3 is 17 residues long. As DNA, the CDR3 is TGTGCCAGCAGTCCGCTTTTGGGTTTGCCCGGGGACAATGAGCAGTTCTTC. Amino acid sequence: CASSPLLGLPGDNEQFF.

The chain uses TRBV27 and TRBJ2-4; D is possibly TRBD2 (5 bases). The J call may be incorrect, as the DNA end agrees better with TRBJ2-1. This CDR3 spans 15 amino acids. The germline gives CDR1 MNHEY, CDR2 SMNVEV (reference sequence). The CDR3 sequence: CASSRTTSIYNEQFF. CDR3 bases: TGTGCCAGCAGCCGAACCACTAGTATCTACAATGAGCAGTTCTTC.